This T cell receptor (beta chain) appears in the sequencing data of a study of control samples from healthy donors and cancer patients. This table comes from immunoSEQ multiplex PCR, and its TCRdb copy is limited to in-frame clones, with some not included. The profile shows 35,000 to 55,000 clones, around 70% of them singletons. This clone is categorized as medium-sized (0.01 to 0.1%). CDR3 size: 13 residues. Trimming left V 6 bases short and J 7 bases short, with 12 bases between. Per germline, CDR1 LGHNT and CDR2 FRNRAP. The specimen was formalin-fixed, paraffin-embedded tissue. This clonotype was sampled from a male donor with melanoma. The V gene is TRBV12-5, the J gene TRBJ2-2; D unresolved. Here the CDR3 reads CASGSSNGGELFF. The CDR3 DNA is TGTGCTAGTGGGAGCTCCAATGGCGGGGAGCTGTTTTTT.